The T cell receptor (beta chain) described here comes from a study of T cells in Graves' hyperthyroidism and ophthalmopathy. There were TCR beta CDR3 regions amplified from RNA transcripts. HTBI primers were employed in a first-round RT-PCR of the TCR CDR3. One entry per CDR3 protein results from TCRdb running MiXCR on the multiplex PCR reads. The profile shows 20,000 to 30,000 distinct CDR3 sequences, over 35% of them singletons. This clonotype is medium-sized within its sample. In germline, CDR1 is DFQATT, CDR2 SNEGSKA (reference sequence). Between the trimmed V and J ends, which lost 1 base and 6 bases, there was a span of 13 bases. The CDR3 sequence is 13 residues long.

The gene calls are TRBV20-1 and TRBJ2-7; no firm D call. Sequencing was done on a sample of blood. This sequence was found in a woman aged 25 to 39 with Graves' hyperthyroidism. The CDR3 loop is CSARGVSPLEQYF. The CDR3 DNA follows: TGCAGTGCTAGAGGAGTCTCGCCTCTCGAGCAGTACTTC.